The TCR beta chain under discussion was sequenced for a study of cytomegalovirus exposure and HLA in healthy donors. The study ran its PCR with 60 Vbeta and 13 Jbeta primers. The method was immunoSEQ multiplex PCR; TCRdb's version includes in-frame clones alone and lacks a portion of them. The sample totals 60,000 to 75,000 clones. This CDR3 has 14 residues. Per germline, CDR1 SGHAT and CDR2 FQNNGV. V lost 5 bases, J lost 5 bases, and 15 bases lay in between. The source is a female donor in good health and CMV-seropositive. The sequencing input was PBMCs. This chain joins TRBV11-2 and TRBJ1-2, with no clear D. CDR3 protein: CASSQEVRAYGYTF. Written as DNA, the CDR3 is TGTGCCAGCAGCCAGGAAGTGCGGGCTTATGGCTACACCTTC.